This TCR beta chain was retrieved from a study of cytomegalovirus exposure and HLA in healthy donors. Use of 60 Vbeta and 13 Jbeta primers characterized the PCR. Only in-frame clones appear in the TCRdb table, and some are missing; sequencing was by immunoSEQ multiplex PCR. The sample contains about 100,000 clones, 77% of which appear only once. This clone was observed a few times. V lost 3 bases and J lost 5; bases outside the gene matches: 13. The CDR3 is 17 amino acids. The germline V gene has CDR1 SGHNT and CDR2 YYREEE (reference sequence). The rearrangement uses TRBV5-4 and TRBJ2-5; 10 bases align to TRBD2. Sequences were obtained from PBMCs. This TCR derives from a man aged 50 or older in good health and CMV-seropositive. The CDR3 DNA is TGTGCCAGCAGCTCCTCGAAAGACAGGACTAGCGGTGAGACCCAGTACTTC. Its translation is CASSSSKDRTSGETQYF.